The T cell receptor (beta chain) under discussion was sequenced for a study of response to subunit inactivated influenza vaccine. From the RT-PCR reads, TCRdb called clonotypes with MiXCR, one entry per CDR3 protein. The sample lists 500,000 or so distinct CDR3 sequences; 16% were seen once. This clonotype was seen repeatedly, ten times or more. V was pared by 3 bases and J by 5 bases, with 5 bases of the junction left unmatched. This CDR3 is 15 amino acids long. Germline V gives CDR1 SGHAT, CDR2 FQNNGV. The source material was CD4+ T cells sorted from PBMCs, sampled less than 25 months after vaccination. The chain carries TRBV11-2 and TRBJ2-1; TRBD2 matches at 9 bases. The receptor comes from a man between 50 and 70 years old who received an inactivated influenza vaccine. The CDR3 DNA reads as TGTGCCAGCAGCTTGGCCGGGACTAGCAACAATGAGCAGTTCTTC. Amino acid sequence: CASSLAGTSNNEQFF.